The 19 T cell receptor beta chains presented below share a single source sample, sequenced in a study of shared clonotypes between healthy human individuals (TCRdb year 2020). The receptor library was made with the immunoSEQ multiplex PCR assay. The table comes from immuneACCESS by way of TCRdb, which keeps in-frame sequences with V and J called. Part of the clones is missing from these tables; in studies checked, under half for an unresolved V gene and the rest for unknown reasons. The sample records some 2 million clones, about 95% of which are singletons. The ten largest clones take up approximately 1.2% of the sample. CD8 naive samples were CD45RO-negative cells positively selected for CCR7, giving a CD45RA+CCR7+ population that excluded TemRA cells. The sample consisted of naive CD8+ T cells sorted from blood. The sample's cell subset or site, from its label and the paper: CD45RA+CCR7+. The receptors originated from a man aged 18 to 35 in good health.

V gene TRBV19 combines with J gene TRBJ2-3; D remains ambiguous. This CDR3 has 17 amino acids. V was cut by 7 bases and J by 0 bases, with 20 bases left in between. Per germline, CDR1 LNHDA and CDR2 SQIVND (reference sequence). CDR3: CASTGPSGKSSTDTQYF. CDR3 in DNA: TGTGCCAGTACCGGCCCCTCTGGCAAATCTAGCACAGATACGCAGTATTTT.

This clone was seen only once. Different DNA sequences within this sample yield the same CDR3. The J gene is TRBJ2-7, the V gene TRBV5-1; D uncertain. Trimming took off 0 bases at V and 0 bases at J, with 7 bases between the two ends. The germline V gene has CDR1 SGHRS and CDR2 YFSETQ. The CDR3 covers 14 residues. CDR3 region: CASSLEGGSYEQYF. The CDR3, as DNA: TGCGCCAGCAGCTTGGAGGGCGGCTCCTACGAGCAGTACTTC.

This chain's CDR3 is CASSLGPHIGEQFF. The CDR3 region has the DNA TGTGCCAGCAGCTTAGGACCCCATATCGGGGAGCAGTTCTTC. This chain links TRBV7-8 with TRBJ2-1, with D unclear. Trimming shortened V by 1 base and J by 10 bases, and 14 bases separated the two germline ends. Germline V CDR1 and CDR2: SGHVS, FQNEAQ. The CDR3 extends over 14 amino acids.

This clone was observed once. The chain combines TRBV30 with TRBJ1-2; D is unresolved. This CDR3 comprises 13 residues. V was shortened by 5 bases and J by 4 bases, with 14 bases between the two germline ends. From germline, CDR1 is GTSNPN and CDR2 SVGIG (reference sequence). CDR3 nucleotides: TGTGCCTGGCTCCGCGGGTTGGGCTATGGCTACACCTTC. It translates to CAWLRGLGYGYTF.

Points on this clone: Other DNA sequences within the sample encode an identical CDR3. The chain has TRBV28 and TRBJ2-3; D is perhaps TRBD1 (5 bases). Germline V gene data show CDR1 as MDHEN and CDR2 as SYDVKM. V dropped 4 bases and J dropped 6 bases, with 11 bases sitting between them. CDR3 length: 13 amino acids. In nucleotides, the CDR3 is TGTGCCAGCAGTTCGGAAGGGGCCGATACGCAGTATTTT. This sequence encodes CASSSEGADTQYF. Looking up the rest from reference TRBV28 and TRBJ2-3 gives the full variable domain: DVKVTQSSRYLVKRTGEKVFLECVQDMDHENMFWYRQDPGLGLRLIYFSYDVKMKEKGDIPEGYSVSREKKERFSLILESASTNQTSMYLCASSSEGADTQYFGPGTRLTVL.

This clone showed up just once. The CDR3: CASSLGSYEQFF. The CDR3 region has the DNA TGTGCCAGCAGCTTAGGGTCCTATGAGCAGTTCTTC. V and J are TRBV11-2 and TRBJ2-1; D gene unclear. V dropped 1 base and J dropped 8 bases, with 6 bases sitting between them. Germline V gives CDR1 SGHAT, CDR2 FQNNGV. This CDR3 comprises 12 residues.

This clone was seen once. The V and J genes are TRBV14 and TRBJ2-7; 10 nucleotides match TRBD1. The CDR3 runs 14 residues. Losses at the gene ends were 3 bases for V and 5 bases for J; bases not matched to a gene: 4. Germline CDR1 reads SGHDN; CDR2 reads FVKESK. The DNA of the CDR3 is TGTGCCAGCAGCCACTGGACAGGGGGAAACGAGCAGTACTTC. Encoded protein: CASSHWTGGNEQYF.

The chain has TRBV27 and TRBJ2-1; 10 nucleotides match TRBD1. The CDR3 is 15 amino acids. From germline, CDR1 is MNHEY and CDR2 SMNVEV (reference sequence). Trimming removed 5 bases from V and 4 bases from J; junction bases left unmatched: 5. CDR3 nucleotide sequence: TGTGCCAGCAGTCCGACAGGGGGCTTTTACAATGAGCAGTTCTTC. Translation: CASSPTGGFYNEQFF.

The rearrangement joins TRBV7-6 to TRBJ1-3; perhaps TRBD1 as D (6 bases). CDR3 length: 15 amino acids. V was cut by 2 bases and J by 0 bases, with 8 bases left in between. Germline V lookup: CDR1 SGHVS, CDR2 FNYEAQ. CDR3 nucleotides: TGTGCCAGCAGCTTATGGGACACCTCTGGAAACACCATATATTTT. Amino acid sequence: CASSLWDTSGNTIYF.

The J gene is TRBJ2-2, the V gene TRBV2; a weak D match, TRBD1 (6 bases). The V gene lost 3 bases and the J gene lost 5 bases, with 13 bases spanning the gap. The CDR3 has 15 amino acids. Germline CDR1 and CDR2: SNHLY and FYNNEI. The CDR3: CASSENREGTGELFF. The CDR3 DNA reads as TGTGCCAGCAGTGAGAACAGGGAAGGGACCGGGGAGCTGTTTTTT.

About this clone: Other nucleotide sequences in the sample specify the same CDR3. The CDR3 sequence: CASSIQGYNEQFF. DNA of the CDR3: TGTGCCAGTAGTATTCAGGGTTACAATGAGCAGTTCTTC. This rearrangement joins TRBV19 to TRBJ2-1, with D possibly matching TRBD1 (5 bases). The CDR3 spans 13 residues. Trimming removed 3 bases from V and 4 bases from J, with 7 bases in between. Per germline, CDR1 LNHDA and CDR2 SQIVND (reference sequence).

V and J are TRBV2 and TRBJ2-3; tentative D call: TRBD2 (6 bases). CDR3 length equals 15 residues. Germline assignment: CDR1 SNHLY and CDR2 FYNNEI. Trimming shortened V by 5 bases and J by 2 bases, and 14 bases separated the two germline ends. The CDR3 is CASSHSSVDTDTQYF. CDR3 sequence (DNA): TGTGCCAGCAGTCATTCTAGCGTAGACACAGATACGCAGTATTTT.

CDR3 sequence reads: CASSGYSSGGEDTQYF. The CDR3 coding sequence is TGCGCCAGCAGCGGATACTCTAGCGGGGGGGAGGATACGCAGTATTTT. The rearrangement joins TRBV4-1 to TRBJ2-3; 12 bases match TRBD2. The CDR3 totals 16 residues. The V gene's germline CDR1 is MGHRA and CDR2 YSYEKL. V lost 5 bases to trimming and J lost 6 bases; unmatched junction nucleotides: 9.

The V call is TRBV2, the J call TRBJ2-1, with 10 bases identical to TRBD2. J was trimmed by 4 bases and V by 6 bases; bases with no gene match: 9. Germline assignment: CDR1 SNHLY and CDR2 FYNNEI. This CDR3 has 16 residues. As DNA, the CDR3 is TGTGCCAGCAGAAGGACCCTAGCGGGGGATTACAATGAGCAGTTCTTC. Its protein product is CASRRTLAGDYNEQFF.

The chain carries TRBV5-1 and TRBJ1-1; TRBD1 aligns across 7 bases. The V gene's germline CDR1 is SGHRS and CDR2 YFSETQ. Trimming removed 2 bases from V and 1 base from J; junction bases left unmatched: 5. This CDR3 contains 15 residues. The CDR3, as DNA: TGCGCCAGCAGCTTTGACAGGGCAGGGAACACTGAAGCTTTCTTT. Protein: CASSFDRAGNTEAFF.

The V gene is TRBV7-3, the J gene TRBJ2-5, with 7 bases aligning to TRBD1. Trimming removed 3 bases from V and 5 bases from J; junction bases left unmatched: 6. Germline loops: CDR1 SGHTA, CDR2 FQGTGA. This CDR3 contains 14 residues. CDR3 bases: TGTGCCAGCAGCTTTACAGGGGACGGTGAGACCCAGTACTTC. This gives the protein CASSFTGDGETQYF. The full variable domain, in which reference TRBV7-3 and TRBJ2-5 provide the parts outside the CDR3, is GAGVSQTPSNKVTEKGKYVELRCDPISGHTALYWYRQSLGQGPEFLIYFQGTGAADDSGLPNDRFFAVRPEGSVSTLKIQRTERGDSAVYLCASSFTGDGETQYFGPGTRLLVL.

The CDR3, as DNA: TGCGCCAGCAGCTTTCGACTAGCGGGAGAGTACAATGAGCAGTTCTTC. Translation gives CASSFRLAGEYNEQFF. The V and J genes are TRBV4-1 and TRBJ2-1, with TRBD2 matching 12 bases. V was clipped by 5 bases and J by 4 bases; unmatched bases: 6. This CDR3 has 16 amino acids. Germline values: CDR1 MGHRA, CDR2 YSYEKL.

This clone was found once. The J gene is TRBJ2-7, the V gene TRBV6-5, with D tentatively TRBD2 (6 bases). The CDR3 is 15 amino acids. CDR1 MNHEY and CDR2 SVGAGI come from the germline V gene. V lost 5 bases and J 2 bases, leaving 16 bases between the germline ends. The CDR3 sequence is CASSPGAGIAYEQYF. In DNA, the CDR3 is TGTGCCAGCAGTCCTGGGGCGGGAATAGCCTACGAGCAGTACTTC.

V gene TRBV4-3 combines with J gene TRBJ2-2; TRBD1 matches at 10 bases. Germline V gene sequence: CDR1 LGHNA, CDR2 YSLEER. The CDR3 sequence is 20 residues long. V shed 1 base, J shed 3 bases, and the junction held 14 bases outside the gene matches. The CDR3 sequence is CASSQVPGTGAARDTGELFF. The CDR3 DNA sequence: TGCGCCAGCAGCCAAGTGCCGGGGACAGGGGCCGCCCGGGACACCGGGGAGCTGTTTTTT.